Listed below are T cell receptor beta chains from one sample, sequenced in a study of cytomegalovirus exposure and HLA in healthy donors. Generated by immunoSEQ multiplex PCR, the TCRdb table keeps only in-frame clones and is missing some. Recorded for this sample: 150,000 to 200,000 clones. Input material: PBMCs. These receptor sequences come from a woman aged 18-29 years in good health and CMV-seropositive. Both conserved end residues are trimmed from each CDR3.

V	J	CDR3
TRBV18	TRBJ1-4	ASGGGYSANEKLF
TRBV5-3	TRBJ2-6	ARSLEYTSSGANVLT
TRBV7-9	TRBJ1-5	ASSLAEGWGNQPQH
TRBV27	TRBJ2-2	ASSLFGAGGLNTGELF
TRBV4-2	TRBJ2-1	ASSQDRTSSYNEQF
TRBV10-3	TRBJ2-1	AISKRLAGQSSYNEQF
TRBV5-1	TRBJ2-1	ASSLDPGQEQF
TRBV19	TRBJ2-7	ASSPHGQGKLYEQY
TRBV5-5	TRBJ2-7	ASSPDDGQYEQY
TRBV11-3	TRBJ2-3	ASSPAGHTDTQY
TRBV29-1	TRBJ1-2	SVLLRGDQGYT
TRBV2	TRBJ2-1	ASSDAGTSGSYEQF
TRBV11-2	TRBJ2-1	ASSLAREQF
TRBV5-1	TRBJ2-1	ASSGGQGSLGEQF
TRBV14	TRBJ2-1	ASSLRLAGGYNEQF
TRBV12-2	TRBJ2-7	ASRYHSSGPSSYEQY
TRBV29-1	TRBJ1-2	SVVGGTNYGYT
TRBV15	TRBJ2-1	ATSRGRTSGIEQF
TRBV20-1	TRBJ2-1	SALGNEQF
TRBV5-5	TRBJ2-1	ASSLGLAGEQF
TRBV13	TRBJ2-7	ASSSGLAPTYEQY
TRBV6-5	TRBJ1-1	ASSYSFGQEAF
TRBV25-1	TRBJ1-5	ASSEGQVNQPQH
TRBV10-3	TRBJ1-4	ATNQDRGFGEKLF
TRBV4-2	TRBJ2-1	ASSQAAGPRVHNEQF
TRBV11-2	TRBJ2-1	ASSAWTSGNNEQF
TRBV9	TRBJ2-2	ASSPDWYTGELF
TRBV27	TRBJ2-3	ASRFPGGTDTQY
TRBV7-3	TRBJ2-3	ASSSGSSTDTQY
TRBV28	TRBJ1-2	ASSQGQVSSYGYT
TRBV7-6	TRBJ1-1	ASSLLHTGGGRNTEAF
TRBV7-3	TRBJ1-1	ASSLQGMNTEAF
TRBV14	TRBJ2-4	ASSGTAAGIQY
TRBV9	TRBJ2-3	ASSVEGGAGGTDTQY
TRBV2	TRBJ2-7	ASSGQGVSYEQY
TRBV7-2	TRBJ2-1	ASSRTSGRYDEQF
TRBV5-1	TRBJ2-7	ASSFHLAAGSYEQY
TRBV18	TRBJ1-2	ASSLRDREGGYT
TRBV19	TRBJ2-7	ASSIFGGAVYEQY
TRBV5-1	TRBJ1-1	ASSWGQDSEAF
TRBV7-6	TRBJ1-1	ASSRTGRNTEAF
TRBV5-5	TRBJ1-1	ASSLTISQGARTEAF
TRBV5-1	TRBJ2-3	ASSSGTSGTDTQY
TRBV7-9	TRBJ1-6	ASSLQGLDSPLH
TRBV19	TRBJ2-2	ASSIDRVATGELF
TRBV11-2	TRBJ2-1	ASSISLGGAEF
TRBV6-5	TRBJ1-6	ASSYMGQGVAPLH
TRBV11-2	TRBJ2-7	ASSHDRGEQY
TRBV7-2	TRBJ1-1	ASSLGGAGGTTEAF
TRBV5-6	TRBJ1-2	ASSGPNYGYT
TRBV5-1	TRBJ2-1	ASSPGAGPSYNEQF